This T cell receptor (beta chain) was recovered during a study of blood T cell repertoires in COVID-19. Study-level information: T cells, B-cell-depleted T cells, or PBMCs provided the cDNA or gDNA that served as material.

Trimming removed 5 bases at V and 5 bases at J, with 15 bases between. There are 13 residues in the CDR3. The germline gives CDR1 GTSNPN, CDR2 SVGIG (reference sequence). Participant-given clinical history determined each cohort assignment. Exposed enrollees had met someone with a PCR-confirmed or clinician-diagnosed COVID-19 case at some point within the 2 weeks before study entry. Produced via immunoSEQ multiplex PCR; TCRdb's table is partial and in-frame only. The repertoire holds 120,000 to 150,000 clones, with approximately 80% as singletons. The receptor's source is a woman aged 18 to 35 who had been exposed to COVID-19. The sequenced material came from PBMCs or T cells enriched from blood (not recorded which). The chain has TRBV30 and TRBJ1-2; possibly TRBD1 for D (6 bases). CDR3 DNA sequence: TGTGCCTGGGGACGGGGGGCTGGGTATGGCTACACCTTC. Protein sequence: CAWGRGAGYGYTF. Filled out from reference TRBV30 and TRBJ1-2, the complete variable domain reads SQTIHQWPATLVQPVGSPLSLECTVEGTSNPNLYWYRQAAGRGLQLLFYSVGIGQISSEVPQNLSASRPQDRQFILSSKKLLLSDSGFYLCAWGRGAGYGYTFGSGTRLTVV.